The 21 T cell receptor beta chains reported below all come from one sample, sequenced in a study of cytomegalovirus exposure and HLA in healthy donors. The PCR ran on 60 Vbeta and 13 Jbeta primers. Here immunoSEQ multiplex PCR was the method, and the copy in TCRdb shows in-frame clones only, minus some. The table includes about 120,000 clones, over 70% detected once. The specimen was PBMCs. Receptors originate from a female donor in good health and CMV-seropositive.

This chain joins TRBV10-2 and TRBJ1-1, with D unclear. This CDR3 is built from 14 residues. Deletions cut 3 bases from V and 0 bases from J, with 8 bases between. Germline values: CDR1 WSHSY, CDR2 SAAADI. In DNA form, the CDR3 reads TGCGCCAGCAGTGATTTCGGGTTGAACACTGAAGCTTTCTTT. Its translation is CASSDFGLNTEAFF.

V is TRBV28 and J is TRBJ1-1; a possible D gene is TRBD1 (6 bases). The CDR3 is 13 residues long. CDR1 and CDR2 from the germline V gene are MDHEN and SYDVKM. The V gene lost 2 bases and the J gene lost 8 bases, with 12 bases spanning the gap. Written as DNA, the CDR3 is TGTGCCAGCAGTTTAAGGCCTGACAGGGAAGCTTTCTTT. Translating it yields CASSLRPDREAFF. The full variable domain, in which reference TRBV28 and TRBJ1-1 provide the parts outside the CDR3, is DVKVTQSSRYLVKRTGEKVFLECVQDMDHENMFWYRQDPGLGLRLIYFSYDVKMKEKGDIPEGYSVSREKKERFSLILESASTNQTSMYLCASSLRPDREAFFGQGTRLTVV.

The gene calls are TRBV4-3 and TRBJ1-6, with D uncertain. The CDR3 spans 15 residues. V lost 5 bases and J 10 bases, leaving 18 bases between the germline ends. The V gene's germline CDR1 is LGHNA and CDR2 YSLEER. This CDR3 is CASSEQQWAGSPLHF. CDR3 bases: TGCGCCAGCAGCGAACAACAGTGGGCGGGCTCACCCCTCCACTTT.

The rearrangement uses TRBV4-1 and TRBJ1-2, with 7 nucleotides matching TRBD1. V was pared by 5 bases and J by 6 bases, with 12 bases of the junction left unmatched. There are 15 residues in the CDR3. Germline lookup yields CDR1 MGHRA and CDR2 YSYEKL. The CDR3 bases are TGCGCCAGCAGCTTCTCCGACAGGGATGAGGATGGCTACACCTTC. Protein sequence: CASSFSDRDEDGYTF.

The rearrangement links TRBV12-5 to TRBJ1-3; 7 bases agree with TRBD1. V shed 6 bases, J shed 1 base, and the junction held 0 bases outside the gene matches. The length of the CDR3 is 13 residues. The germline CDR1 and CDR2 sequences are LGHNT and FRNRAP. The CDR3 bases are TGTGCTAGTGGGACAGGGTCTGGAAACACCATATATTTT. This sequence encodes CASGTGSGNTIYF.

The rearrangement links TRBV5-1 to TRBJ2-3; the D gene is possibly TRBD2 (6 bases). The CDR3 extends over 14 amino acids. CDR1 SGHRS and CDR2 YFSETQ come from the germline V gene. V was shortened by 0 bases and J by 3 bases, with 8 bases between the two germline ends. CDR3 nucleotides: TGCGCCAGCAGCTTGGCCCGGGGGACAGATACGCAGTATTTT. It yields the protein CASSLARGTDTQYF.

The table lists this clone with a few counts. The CDR3 loop reads CASSLASTVGYGYTF. CDR3 bases: TGCGCCAGCAGCTTGGCCTCTACAGTGGGCTATGGCTACACCTTC. The chain employs TRBV5-1 and TRBJ1-2, with D unresolved. Germline CDR1 is SGHRS and CDR2 is YFSETQ. Trimming removed 0 bases at V and 4 bases at J, with 13 bases between. The CDR3 is 15 amino acids.

This clone was counted a single time. This rearrangement joins TRBV4-3 to TRBJ1-5, with a tentative D call TRBD1 (6 bases). Trimming removed 4 bases from V and 6 bases from J, with 31 bases in between. In germline, CDR1 is LGHNA, CDR2 YSLEER. The CDR3 spans 20 residues. CDR3 coding DNA: TGCGCCAGCAGCCTAACCCTACAGGGAGGGGCTTCGGATGTGATTCAGCCCCAGCATTTT. Its translation: CASSLTLQGGASDVIQPQHF.

This clone was counted between two and nine times. The gene calls are TRBV19 and TRBJ1-1; D remains ambiguous. The CDR3 spans 13 residues. Deletions cut 9 bases from V and 1 base from J, with 12 bases between. The germline V gene encodes CDR1 LNHDA and CDR2 SQIVND (reference sequence). The DNA for the CDR3 is TGTGCCAGCCTAGCGGGGAAGAACACTGAAGCTTTCTTT. This gives the protein CASLAGKNTEAFF.

This clone was observed a handful of times. This sequence joins TRBV7-9 and TRBJ1-6; D gene unclear. The CDR3 consists of 18 residues. V was clipped by 2 bases and J by 9 bases, with 23 bases between them. The germline V gene encodes CDR1 SEHNR and CDR2 FQNEAQ (reference sequence). CDR3 in amino acids: CASSLWRRVTSSISPLHF. DNA for the CDR3: TGTGCCAGCAGCTTATGGAGGAGGGTAACTAGCAGTATTTCACCCCTCCACTTT.

The rearrangement uses TRBV10-1 and TRBJ2-1, with D unclear. Germline V gene sequence: CDR1 WNHNN, CDR2 SYGVQD (reference sequence). The CDR3 totals 11 residues. The V gene lost 10 bases and the J gene lost 4 bases, with 8 bases spanning the gap. CDR3 DNA: TGCGCCACATCAGGTTACAATGAGCAGTTCTTC. Translating gives CATSGYNEQFF.

This clone was seen only once. The chain carries TRBV5-1 and TRBJ1-1; D is perhaps TRBD1 (6 bases). Deletions cut 2 bases from V and 2 bases from J, with 10 bases between. Germline lookup yields CDR1 SGHRS and CDR2 YFSETQ. CDR3 length: 14 amino acids. Written as DNA, the CDR3 is TGCGCCAGCAGCTTTCAGGACAGAAACACTGAAGCTTTCTTT. Translation gives CASSFQDRNTEAFF. The entire variable domain, with the rest obtained from reference TRBV5-1 and TRBJ1-1, is as follows: KAGVTQTPRYLIKTRGQQVTLSCSPISGHRSVSWYQQTPGQGLQFLFEYFSETQRNKGNFPGRFSGRQFSNSRSEMNVSTLELGDSALYLCASSFQDRNTEAFFGQGTRLTVV.

The J gene is TRBJ2-7, the V gene TRBV2; TRBD1 aligns across 7 bases. From germline, CDR1 is SNHLY and CDR2 FYNNEI. The trim removed 8 bases at V and 2 bases at J, leaving 6 bases unmatched. CDR3 length: 13 residues. CDR3 sequence: CASLGQGAYEQYF. CDR3 in DNA: TGTGCCAGCCTCGGGCAGGGGGCCTACGAGCAGTACTTC.

CDR3 residues: CASSQSTATNEKLFF. CDR3 coding DNA: TGTGCCAGCAGCCAGTCGACAGCAACTAATGAAAAACTGTTTTTT. The chain employs TRBV4-2 and TRBJ1-4; tentatively, D is TRBD1 (5 bases). Per the germline V gene, CDR1 is LGHNA and CDR2 is YNFKEQ. Deletions cut 3 bases from V and 0 bases from J, with 8 bases between. The CDR3 has 15 amino acids.

This sequence joins TRBV5-4 and TRBJ2-1; 10 bases line up with TRBD2. Losses at the gene ends were 4 bases for V and 9 bases for J; bases not matched to a gene: 10. This CDR3 is built from 15 residues. Germline CDR1 is SGHNT and CDR2 is YYREEE (reference sequence). This CDR3 reads CASSLVQRGGSEQFF. The CDR3, as DNA: TGTGCCAGCAGCCTCGTACAGCGGGGGGGCAGTGAGCAGTTCTTC.

The gene calls are TRBV10-1 and TRBJ2-3, with a tentative D call TRBD2 (5 bases). Germline assignment: CDR1 WNHNN and CDR2 SYGVQD (reference sequence). V gave up 7 bases and J gave up 3 bases, with 14 bases separating them. The CDR3 extends over 14 amino acids. CDR3 sequence: CASTQREGTDTQYF. The CDR3 DNA reads TGCGCCAGCACTCAGAGGGAAGGAACAGATACGCAGTATTTT.

V and J are TRBV5-1 and TRBJ2-7, with a tentative D call TRBD2 (5 bases). V was cut by 0 bases and J by 1 base, with 8 bases left in between. Per the germline V gene, CDR1 is SGHRS and CDR2 is YFSETQ. This CDR3 comprises 14 residues. In nucleotides, the CDR3 is TGCGCCAGCAGCTTGGGAGAGGGTTCCTACGAGCAGTACTTC. It translates to CASSLGEGSYEQYF.

The chain combines TRBV5-8 with TRBJ1-4; D gene uncertain. Trimming shortened V by 5 bases and J by 8 bases, and 19 bases separated the two germline ends. The CDR3 length is 15 residues. Germline assignment: CDR1 SGHTS and CDR2 YDEGEE. CDR3 amino acids: CASRKSGRSGEKLFF. In DNA form, the CDR3 reads TGTGCCAGCAGAAAGAGCGGCAGGTCTGGGGAAAAACTGTTTTTT.

CDR3 sequence reads: CASSAAQINQPQHF. CDR3 nucleotides: TGTGCCAGCAGTGCCGCCCAGATTAATCAGCCCCAGCATTTT. This chain connects TRBV2 to TRBJ1-5; D not certain. Trimming took 4 bases from V and 4 from J, leaving 11 bases between them. The CDR3 is made up of 14 amino acids. Germline V gene lookup returns CDR1 SNHLY and CDR2 FYNNEI. The complete variable domain, with remaining parts taken from reference TRBV2 and TRBJ1-5, reads EPEVTQTPSHQVTQMGQEVILRCVPISNHLYFYWYRQILGQKVEFLVSFYNNEISEKSEIFDDQFSVERPDGSNFTLKIRSTKLEDSAMYFCASSAAQINQPQHFGDGTRLSIL.

This chain joins TRBV2 and TRBJ1-4; no clear D. Germline lookup yields CDR1 SNHLY and CDR2 FYNNEI. V lost 3 bases to trimming and J lost 0 bases, with 5 bases between them. This CDR3 region has 14 residues. The CDR3 here is CASSDITTNEKLFF. The CDR3, as DNA: TGTGCCAGCAGTGATATTACAACTAATGAAAAACTGTTTTTT.

CDR3 sequence reads: CASSLAGGNQPQHF. The CDR3 region has the DNA TGTGCCAGCAGCTTAGCAGGGGGCAATCAGCCCCAGCATTTT. J is TRBJ1-5 and V is TRBV7-8; perhaps TRBD1 as D (5 bases). The germline V gene encodes CDR1 SGHVS and CDR2 FQNEAQ. Trimming took off 0 bases at V and 2 bases at J, with 5 bases between the two ends. There are 14 residues in the CDR3.